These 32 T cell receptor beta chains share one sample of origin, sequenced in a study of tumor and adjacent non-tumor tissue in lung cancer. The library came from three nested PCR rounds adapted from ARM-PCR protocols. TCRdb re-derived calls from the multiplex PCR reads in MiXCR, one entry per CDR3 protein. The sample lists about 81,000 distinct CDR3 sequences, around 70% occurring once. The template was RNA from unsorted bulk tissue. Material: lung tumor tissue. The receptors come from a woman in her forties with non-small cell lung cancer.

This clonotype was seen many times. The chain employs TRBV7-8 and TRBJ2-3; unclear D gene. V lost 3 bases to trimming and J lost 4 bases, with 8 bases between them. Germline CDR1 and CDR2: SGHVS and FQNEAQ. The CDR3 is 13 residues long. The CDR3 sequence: CASSFRSSDTQYF. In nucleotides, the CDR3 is TGTGCCAGCAGCTTTCGGAGTTCAGATACGCAGTATTTT. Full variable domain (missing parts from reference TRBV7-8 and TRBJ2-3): GAGVSQSPRYKVAKRGQDVALRCDPISGHVSLFWYQQALGQGPEFLTYFQNEAQLDKSGLPSDRFFAERPEGSVSTLKIQRTQQEDSAVYLCASSFRSSDTQYFGPGTRLTVL.

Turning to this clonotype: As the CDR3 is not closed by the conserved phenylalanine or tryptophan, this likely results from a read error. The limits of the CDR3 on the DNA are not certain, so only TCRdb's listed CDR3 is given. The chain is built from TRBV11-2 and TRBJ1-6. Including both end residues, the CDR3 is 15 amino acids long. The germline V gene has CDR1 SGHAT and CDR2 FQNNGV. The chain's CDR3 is CANSLASGNNSPLLY.

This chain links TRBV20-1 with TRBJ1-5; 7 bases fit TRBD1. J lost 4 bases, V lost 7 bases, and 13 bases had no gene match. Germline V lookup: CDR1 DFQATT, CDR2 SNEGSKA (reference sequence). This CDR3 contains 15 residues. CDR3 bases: TGCAGTGTCTACAGGGGCGGGAATTTTAATCAGCCCCAGCATTTT. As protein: CSVYRGGNFNQPQHF.

As DNA, the CDR3 is TGTGCCAGCAGCTCGCGCATCGTGAATAGCGGGGGACTAAGGAAGCAGTTCTTC. It codes for CASSSRIVNSGGLRKQFF. J is TRBJ2-1 and V is TRBV11-2; 9 bases match TRBD2. V lost 4 bases, J lost 11 bases, and 21 bases stayed unmatched. The CDR3 consists of 18 residues. Per germline, CDR1 SGHAT and CDR2 FQNNGV.

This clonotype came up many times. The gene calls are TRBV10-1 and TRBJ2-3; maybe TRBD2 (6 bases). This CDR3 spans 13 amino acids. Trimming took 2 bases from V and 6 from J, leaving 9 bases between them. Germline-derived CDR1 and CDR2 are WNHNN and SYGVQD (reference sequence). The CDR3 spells CASSEAGRDTQYF. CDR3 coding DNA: TGCGCCAGCAGTGAGGCTGGGAGGGATACGCAGTATTTT.

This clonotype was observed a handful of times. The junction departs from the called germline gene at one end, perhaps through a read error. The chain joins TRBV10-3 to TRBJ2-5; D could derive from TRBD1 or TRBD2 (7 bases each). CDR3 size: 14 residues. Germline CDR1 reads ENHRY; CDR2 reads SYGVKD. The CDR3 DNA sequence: TGTGCCATCAGACCTACAGGGGAGGGGGAGATCCAGTACTTC. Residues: CAIRPTGEGEIQYF.

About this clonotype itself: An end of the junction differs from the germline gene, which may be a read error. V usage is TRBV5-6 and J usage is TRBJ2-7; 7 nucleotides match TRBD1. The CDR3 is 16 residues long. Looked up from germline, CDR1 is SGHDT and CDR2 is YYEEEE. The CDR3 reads CASSLLGGAESNEQCF. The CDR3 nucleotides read TGTGCCAGCAGCTTATTAGGGGGCGCGGAGTCCAACGAGCAGTGCTTC.

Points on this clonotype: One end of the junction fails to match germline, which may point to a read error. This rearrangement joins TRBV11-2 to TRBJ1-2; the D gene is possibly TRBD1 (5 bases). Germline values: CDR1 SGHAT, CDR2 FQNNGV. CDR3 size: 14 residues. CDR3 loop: CVSNSDRTNYGYTF. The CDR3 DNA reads TGTGTCAGCAACAGTGACAGAACTAACTATGGCTACACCTTC.

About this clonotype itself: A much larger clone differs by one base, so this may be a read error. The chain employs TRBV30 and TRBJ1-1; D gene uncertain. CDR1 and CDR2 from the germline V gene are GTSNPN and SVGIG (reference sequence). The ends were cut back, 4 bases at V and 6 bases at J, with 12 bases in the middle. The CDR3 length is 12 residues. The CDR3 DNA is TGTGCCTGGAATCCCAATACGGCTGAAGCTTTCTTT. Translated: CAWNPNTAEAFF.

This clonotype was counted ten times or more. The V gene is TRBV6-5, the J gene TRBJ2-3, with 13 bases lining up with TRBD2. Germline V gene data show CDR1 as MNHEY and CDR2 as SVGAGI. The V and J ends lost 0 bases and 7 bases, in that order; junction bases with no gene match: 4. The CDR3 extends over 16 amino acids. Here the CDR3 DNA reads TGTGCCAGCAGTTACTCGGGACTAGCGGGGTTCAATACGCAGTATTTT. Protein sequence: CASSYSGLAGFNTQYF.

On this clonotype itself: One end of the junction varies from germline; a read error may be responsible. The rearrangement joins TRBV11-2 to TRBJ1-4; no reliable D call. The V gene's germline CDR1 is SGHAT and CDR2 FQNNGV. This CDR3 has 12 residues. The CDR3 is CASSLAGEELFF. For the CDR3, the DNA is TGTGCCAGCAGCTTAGCCGGTGAAGAACTGTTTTTC.

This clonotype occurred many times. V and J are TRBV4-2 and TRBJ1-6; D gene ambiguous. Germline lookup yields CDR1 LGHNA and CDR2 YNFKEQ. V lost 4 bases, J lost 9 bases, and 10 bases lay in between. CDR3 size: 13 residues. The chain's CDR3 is CASSRDRVSPLHF. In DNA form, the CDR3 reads TGTGCCAGCAGCCGAGATCGGGTTTCACCCCTCCACTTT.

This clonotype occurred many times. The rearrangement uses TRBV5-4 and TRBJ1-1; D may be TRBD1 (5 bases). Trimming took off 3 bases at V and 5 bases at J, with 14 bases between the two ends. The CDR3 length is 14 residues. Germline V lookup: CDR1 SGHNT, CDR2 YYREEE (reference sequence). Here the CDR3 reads CASSWGRGRTEAFF. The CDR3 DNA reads TGTGCCAGCAGCTGGGGACGAGGGAGGACTGAAGCTTTCTTT. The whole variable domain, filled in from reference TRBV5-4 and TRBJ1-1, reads ETGVTQSPTHLIKTRGQQVTLRCSSQSGHNTVSWYQQALGQGPQFIFQYYREEENGRGNFPPRFSGLQFPNYSSELNVNALELDDSALYLCASSWGRGRTEAFFGQGTRLTVV.

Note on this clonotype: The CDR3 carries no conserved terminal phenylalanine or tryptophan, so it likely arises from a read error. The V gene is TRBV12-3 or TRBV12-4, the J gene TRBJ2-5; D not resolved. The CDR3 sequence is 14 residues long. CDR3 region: CASSLEGVQETQYL. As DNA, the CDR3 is TGTGCCAGCAGCTTAGAAGGAGTTCAAGAGACGCAGTACCTC.

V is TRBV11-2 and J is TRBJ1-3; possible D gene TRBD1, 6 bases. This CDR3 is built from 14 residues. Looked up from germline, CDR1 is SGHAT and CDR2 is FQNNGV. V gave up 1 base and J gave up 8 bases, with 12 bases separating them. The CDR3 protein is CASSLGGPEDTIYF. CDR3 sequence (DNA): TGTGCCAGCAGCTTAGGGGGGCCTGAAGACACCATATATTTT.

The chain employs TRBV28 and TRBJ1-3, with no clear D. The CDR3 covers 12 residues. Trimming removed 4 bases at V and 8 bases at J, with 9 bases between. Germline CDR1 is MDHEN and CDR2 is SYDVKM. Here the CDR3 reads CASSSHGDTIYF. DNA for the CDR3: TGTGCCAGCAGTTCTCACGGGGACACCATATATTTT.

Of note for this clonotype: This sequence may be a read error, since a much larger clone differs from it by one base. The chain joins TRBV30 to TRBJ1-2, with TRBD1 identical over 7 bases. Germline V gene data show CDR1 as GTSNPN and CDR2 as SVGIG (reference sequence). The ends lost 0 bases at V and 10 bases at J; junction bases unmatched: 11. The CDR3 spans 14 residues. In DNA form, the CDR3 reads TGTGCCTGGAGTGTTCTAGCCAGGGGGAATGCCTACACCTTC. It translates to CAWSVLARGNAYTF.

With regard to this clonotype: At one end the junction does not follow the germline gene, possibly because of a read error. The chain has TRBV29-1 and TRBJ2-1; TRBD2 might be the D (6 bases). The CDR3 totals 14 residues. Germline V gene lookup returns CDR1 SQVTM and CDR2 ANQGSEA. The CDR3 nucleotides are TGCAGCGAGATTAGCGGTTTTTCTTACAATGAGCACTTCTTC. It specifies CSEISGFSYNEHFF.

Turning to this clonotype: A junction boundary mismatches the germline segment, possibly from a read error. CDR3: CTARDHYRVEAGVSYNEQFF. In nucleotides, the CDR3 is TGCACTGCTAGAGATCATTACAGGGTGGAAGCGGGAGTGTCCTACAATGAGCAGTTCTTC. The chain has TRBV20-1 and TRBJ2-1; 8 bases are a match to TRBD2. The germline CDR1 and CDR2 sequences are DFQATT and SNEGSKA (reference sequence). CDR3 size: 20 residues.

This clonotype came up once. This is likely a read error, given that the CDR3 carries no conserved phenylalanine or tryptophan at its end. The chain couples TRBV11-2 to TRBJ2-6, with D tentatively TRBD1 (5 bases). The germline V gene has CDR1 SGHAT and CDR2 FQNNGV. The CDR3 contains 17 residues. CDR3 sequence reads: CASSPNFKGSGANVLTS. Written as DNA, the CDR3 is TGTGCCAGCAGCCCGAACTTTAAGGGCTCTGGGGCCAATGTCCTGACTTCC.

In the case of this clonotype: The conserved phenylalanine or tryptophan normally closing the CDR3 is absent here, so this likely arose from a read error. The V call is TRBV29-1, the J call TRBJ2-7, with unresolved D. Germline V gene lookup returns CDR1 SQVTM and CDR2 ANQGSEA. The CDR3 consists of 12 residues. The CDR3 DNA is TGCACCGTTGGAAATAGCAACCACGAGCAGTACTCC. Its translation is CTVGNSNHEQYS.

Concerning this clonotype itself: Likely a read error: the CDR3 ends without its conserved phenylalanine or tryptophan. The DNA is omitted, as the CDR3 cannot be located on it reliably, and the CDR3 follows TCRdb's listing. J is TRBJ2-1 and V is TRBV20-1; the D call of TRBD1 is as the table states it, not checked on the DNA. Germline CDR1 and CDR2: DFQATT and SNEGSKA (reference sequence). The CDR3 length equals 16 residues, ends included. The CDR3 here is CSARDARGGNYNEEFS.

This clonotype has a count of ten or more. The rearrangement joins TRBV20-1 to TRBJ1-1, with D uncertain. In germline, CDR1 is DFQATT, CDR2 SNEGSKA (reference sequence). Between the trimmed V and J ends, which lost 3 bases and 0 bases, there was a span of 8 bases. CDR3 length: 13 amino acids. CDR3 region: CSASRRMNTEAFF. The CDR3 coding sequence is TGCAGTGCTAGTCGGAGAATGAACACTGAAGCTTTCTTT.

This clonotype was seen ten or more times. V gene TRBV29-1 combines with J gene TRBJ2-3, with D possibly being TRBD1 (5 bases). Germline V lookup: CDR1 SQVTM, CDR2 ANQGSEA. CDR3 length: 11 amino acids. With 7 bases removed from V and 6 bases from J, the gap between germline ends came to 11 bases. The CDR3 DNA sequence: TGCAGCGGTAGACAGACTGATACGCAGTATTTT. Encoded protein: CSGRQTDTQYF.

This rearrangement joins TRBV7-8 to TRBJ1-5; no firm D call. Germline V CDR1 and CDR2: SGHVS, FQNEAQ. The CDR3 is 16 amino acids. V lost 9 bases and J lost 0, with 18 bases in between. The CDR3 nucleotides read TGTGCCAGTAGCATAGGACGGGCCATTAGCAATCAGCCCCAGCATTTT. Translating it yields CASSIGRAISNQPQHF. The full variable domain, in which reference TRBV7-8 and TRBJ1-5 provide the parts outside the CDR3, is GAGVSQSPRYKVAKRGQDVALRCDPISGHVSLFWYQQALGQGPEFLTYFQNEAQLDKSGLPSDRFFAERPEGSVSTLKIQRTQQEDSAVYLCASSIGRAISNQPQHFGDGTRLSIL.

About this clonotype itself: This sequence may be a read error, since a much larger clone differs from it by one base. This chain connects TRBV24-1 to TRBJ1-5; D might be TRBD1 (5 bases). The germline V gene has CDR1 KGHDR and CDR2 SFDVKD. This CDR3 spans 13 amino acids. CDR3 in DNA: TGTGCCACTAGTGGGGGTGGCAATCAGCCCCAGCATTTT. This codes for CATSGGGNQPQHF.

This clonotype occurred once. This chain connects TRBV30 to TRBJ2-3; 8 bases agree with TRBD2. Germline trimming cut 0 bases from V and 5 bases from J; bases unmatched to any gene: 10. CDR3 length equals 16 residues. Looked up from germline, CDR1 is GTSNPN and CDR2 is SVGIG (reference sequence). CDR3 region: CAWSVQVAGKKDTQYF. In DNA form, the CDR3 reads TGTGCCTGGAGTGTACAGGTAGCGGGAAAGAAAGATACGCAGTATTTT. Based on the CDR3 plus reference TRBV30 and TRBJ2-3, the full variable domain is SQTIHQWPATLVQPVGSPLSLECTVEGTSNPNLYWYRQAAGRGLQLLFYSVGIGQISSEVPQNLSASRPQDRQFILSSKKLLLSDSGFYLCAWSVQVAGKKDTQYFGPGTRLTVL.

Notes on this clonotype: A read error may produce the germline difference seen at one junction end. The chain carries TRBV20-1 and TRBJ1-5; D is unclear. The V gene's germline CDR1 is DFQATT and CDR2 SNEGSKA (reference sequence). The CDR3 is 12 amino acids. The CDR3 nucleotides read TGCAATGCTAGAGGAGGCAATCAGTCCCAGCATTTT. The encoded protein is CNARGGNQSQHF.

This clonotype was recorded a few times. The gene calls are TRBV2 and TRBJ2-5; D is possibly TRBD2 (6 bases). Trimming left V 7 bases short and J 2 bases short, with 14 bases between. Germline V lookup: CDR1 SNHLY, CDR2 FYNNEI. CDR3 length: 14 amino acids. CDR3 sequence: CASMRRGLQETQYF. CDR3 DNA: TGTGCCAGCATGCGGCGGGGACTTCAAGAGACCCAGTACTTC.

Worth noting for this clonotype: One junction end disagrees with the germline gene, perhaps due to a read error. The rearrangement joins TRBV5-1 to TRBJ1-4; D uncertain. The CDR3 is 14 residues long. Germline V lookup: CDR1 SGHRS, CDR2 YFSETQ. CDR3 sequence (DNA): TGCGCCAGCTGCTTACCCGGGCCAGATGAAAAACTGTTTTTT. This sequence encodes CASCLPGPDEKLFF.

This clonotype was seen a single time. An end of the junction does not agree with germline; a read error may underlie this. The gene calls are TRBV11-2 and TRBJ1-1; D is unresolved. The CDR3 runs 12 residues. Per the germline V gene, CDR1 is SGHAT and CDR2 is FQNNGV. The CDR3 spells CANSNSVFEAFF. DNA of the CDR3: TGTGCCAACAGCAATTCGGTGTTCGAAGCTTTCTTT.

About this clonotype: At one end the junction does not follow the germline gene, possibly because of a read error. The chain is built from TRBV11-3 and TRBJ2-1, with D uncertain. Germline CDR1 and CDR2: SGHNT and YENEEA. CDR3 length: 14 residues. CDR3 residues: CASSEDGFYDEHFF. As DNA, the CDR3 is TGTGCGAGCAGCGAAGACGGGTTCTACGATGAGCATTTCTTC.